The 9 T cell receptor beta chains in this list originate from one sample, sequenced in a study of T-cell memory formation after mild COVID-19. TCRdb reprocessed the 5' RACE reads via MiXCR and lists one record per CDR3 protein. The sample contains 280,000 or so distinct CDR3 sequences, under 8.5% of which appear only once. Input material: PBMCs or a T cell subset sorted from them (not recorded which). These receptor sequences come from a man between 18 and 29 years old who had mild COVID-19 (a few samples of this study predate the infection). Cell type and time point are not known.

This clonotype was counted between two and nine times. The genes are TRBV5-4 and TRBJ1-6, with 10 bases aligning to TRBD1. The germline V gene has CDR1 SGHNT and CDR2 YYREEE (reference sequence). The CDR3 covers 15 residues. V lost 4 bases, J lost 9 bases, and 7 bases stayed unmatched. The CDR3 DNA reads as TGTGCCAGCAGCGTTGGGTGGGACAGGGGTTCACCCCTCCACTTT. This translates into CASSVGWDRGSPLHF.

The chain carries TRBV20-1 and TRBJ2-7, with 8 positions matching TRBD2. The CDR3 consists of 14 residues. V lost 5 bases and J lost 0; bases outside the gene matches: 6. CDR1 DFQATT and CDR2 SNEGSKA come from the germline V gene (reference sequence). The CDR3 here is CSALLAGSSYEQYF. Written as DNA, the CDR3 is TGCAGTGCTCTATTAGCGGGGAGCTCCTACGAGCAGTACTTC.

This chain joins TRBV6-5 and TRBJ2-2, with D possibly being TRBD1 or TRBD2 (5 bases each). The V and J ends lost 6 bases and 7 bases respectively, with 9 bases between them. This CDR3 contains 12 residues. Germline loops: CDR1 MNHEY, CDR2 SVGAGI. The CDR3: CASRGRLGELFF. As DNA, the CDR3 is TGTGCCAGCAGGGGACGGCTCGGGGAGCTGTTTTTT.

The chain combines TRBV12-3 or TRBV12-4 with TRBJ2-7, with TRBD1 matching 10 bases. The CDR3 runs to 15 residues. V shed 7 bases and J 5 bases; nucleotides not matched to a gene: 11. The CDR3 protein is CASTSPGQGTHEQYF. The CDR3 nucleotides are TGTGCCAGCACCTCTCCGGGACAGGGGACCCACGAGCAGTACTTC.

V and J are TRBV4-1 and TRBJ1-4; TRBD1 might be the D (5 bases). Trimming took 5 bases from V and 6 from J, leaving 19 bases between them. Germline assignment: CDR1 MGHRA and CDR2 YSYEKL. The CDR3 has 16 amino acids. CDR3 loop: CASSRRGVIKDEKLFF. The CDR3 bases are TGCGCCAGCAGCAGAAGGGGAGTTATTAAGGATGAAAAACTGTTTTTT.

This clonotype was counted a few times. The chain has TRBV10-3 and TRBJ2-7; D tentatively fits TRBD1 or TRBD2 (6 bases each). V lost 6 bases to trimming and J lost 2 bases, with 17 bases between them. Germline V gives CDR1 ENHRY, CDR2 SYGVKD. The CDR3 extends over 15 amino acids. CDR3 sequence (DNA): TGTGCCATCAGAACGGACGGCGGGGACACCTACGAGCAGTACTTC. It specifies CAIRTDGGDTYEQYF.

This clonotype has a count of ten or more. The chain couples TRBV7-8 to TRBJ2-2; D ambiguous. Germline CDR1 reads SGHVS; CDR2 reads FQNEAQ. The CDR3 covers 14 residues. V was clipped by 1 base and J by 5 bases, with 8 bases between them. The CDR3 here is CASSLGDRTGELFF. CDR3 nucleotide sequence: TGTGCCAGCAGCTTAGGCGATAGGACCGGGGAGCTGTTTTTT.

In this sample, this clonotype turned up many times. This rearrangement joins TRBV25-1 to TRBJ1-1, with D uncertain. Germline V lookup: CDR1 MGHDK, CDR2 SYGVNS. V lost 0 bases to trimming and J lost 1 base, with 6 bases between them. This CDR3 has 14 amino acids. The CDR3: CASSEYRQNTEAFF. DNA for the CDR3: TGTGCCAGCAGTGAATATAGACAGAACACTGAAGCTTTCTTT.

This chain connects TRBV7-9 to TRBJ1-2; D gene unclear. From germline, CDR1 is SEHNR and CDR2 FQNEAQ (reference sequence). The CDR3 covers 15 residues. Trimming shortened V by 7 bases and J by 3 bases, and 18 bases separated the two germline ends. CDR3 sequence (DNA): TGTGCCAGCACCCCTATATTGGAATCTCACTATGGCTACACCTTC. It is translated as CASTPILESHYGYTF.